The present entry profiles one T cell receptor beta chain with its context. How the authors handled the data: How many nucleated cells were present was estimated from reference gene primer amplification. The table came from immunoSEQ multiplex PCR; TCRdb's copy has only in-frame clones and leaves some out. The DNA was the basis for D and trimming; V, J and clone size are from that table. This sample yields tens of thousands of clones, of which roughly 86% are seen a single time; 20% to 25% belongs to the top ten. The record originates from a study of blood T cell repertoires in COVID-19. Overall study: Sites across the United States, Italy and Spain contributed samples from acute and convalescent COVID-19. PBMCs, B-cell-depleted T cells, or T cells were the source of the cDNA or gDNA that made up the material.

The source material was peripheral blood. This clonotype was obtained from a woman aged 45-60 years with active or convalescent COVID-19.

The CDR3 nucleotides are TGTGCCAGCAGCTCTATATCTTCTGGGGCCAACGTCCTGACTTTC. This gives the protein CASSSISSGANVLTF. This rearrangement joins TRBV7-3 to TRBJ2-6, with D uncertain. Germline V CDR1 and CDR2: SGHTA, FQGTGA. CDR3 length: 15 amino acids. Trimming took off 4 bases at V and 1 base at J, with 8 bases between the two ends. The entire variable domain, with the rest obtained from reference TRBV7-3 and TRBJ2-6, is as follows: GAGVSQTPSNKVTEKGKYVELRCDPISGHTALYWYRQSLGQGPEFLIYFQGTGAADDSGLPNDRFFAVRPEGSVSTLKIQRTERGDSAVYLCASSSISSGANVLTFGAGSRLTVL.